This T cell receptor beta chain was observed in a study of chemoradiotherapy in HPV16-positive cancers. Details on this clone: Its specificity is unknown.

Trimming took 4 bases from V and 2 from J, leaving 14 bases between them. CDR3 length: 15 amino acids. Germline CDR1 KGHSH, CDR2 LQKENI. Repeated repertoire sampling spanned the course of chemoradiotherapy. Findings and limits, study-wide: In HPV16-positive patients, HPV-responsive T-cell expansion tracked better recurrence-free survival. Candidate HPV-specific clones and E7-related TCR motifs grew in tumor during treatment.

Here immunoSEQ multiplex PCR was the method, and the copy in TCRdb shows in-frame clones only, minus some. Among about 9,600 clones listed, over 60% were seen once. The sequence came from a human donor with HPV-associated anogenital cancer. This rearrangement joins TRBV18 to TRBJ1-2, with a tentative D call TRBD1 (5 bases). Sequencing was performed on tumor tissue, taken from a patient who underwent chemoradiotherapy. The CDR3 loop is CASSQTGLANYGYTF. The CDR3 DNA follows: TGTGCCAGCTCACAAACAGGTTTAGCCAACTATGGCTACACCTTC.